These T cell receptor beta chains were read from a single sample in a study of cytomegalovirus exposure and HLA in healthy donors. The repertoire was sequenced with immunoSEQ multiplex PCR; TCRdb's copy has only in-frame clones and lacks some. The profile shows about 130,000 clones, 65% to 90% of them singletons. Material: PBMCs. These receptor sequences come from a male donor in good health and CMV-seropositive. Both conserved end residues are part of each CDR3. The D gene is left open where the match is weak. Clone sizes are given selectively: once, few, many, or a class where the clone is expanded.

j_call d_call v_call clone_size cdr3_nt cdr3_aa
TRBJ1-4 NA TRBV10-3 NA TGTGCCATCAGTCCGACTACAACTAATGAAAAACTGTTTTTT CAISPTTTNEKLFF
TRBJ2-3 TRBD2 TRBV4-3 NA TGCGCCAGCAGCCAAGGCACTAGCGGGATACTGTATTTT CASSQGTSGILYF
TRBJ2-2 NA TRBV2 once TGTGCCAGCAGGGCTCCGGGACTGAACACCGGGGAGCTGTTTTTT CASRAPGLNTGELFF
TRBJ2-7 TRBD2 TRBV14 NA TGTGCCTCTTCGGGGGGGACTAGCGGACTTTCTTACGAGCAGTACTTC CASSGGTSGLSYEQYF
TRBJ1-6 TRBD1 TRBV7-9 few TGTGCCAGCAGCTCAGACAGGGGGGGTAGAGATTCACCCCTCCACTTT CASSSDRGGRDSPLHF
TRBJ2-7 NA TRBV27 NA TGTGCCAGCAGTATACAGGGTCTCGAGCAGTACTTC CASSIQGLEQYF
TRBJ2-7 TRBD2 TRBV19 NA TGTGCCAGTAGTATAGTAGCGGGAGCTTCCGAGCAGTACTTC CASSIVAGASEQYF
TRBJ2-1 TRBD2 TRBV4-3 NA TGCGCCAGCAGCCAAGGGGGACTAGCGGTTTACAATGAGCAGTTCTTC CASSQGGLAVYNEQFF
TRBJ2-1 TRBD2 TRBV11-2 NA TGTGCCAGCAGAGGTTGGCGGGAGGGCCGAAATTTCAATGAGCAGTTCTTC CASRGWREGRNFNEQFF
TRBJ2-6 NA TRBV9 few TGTGCCAGCAGCGTAGGGAGCTCTGGGGCCAACGTCCTGACTTTC CASSVGSSGANVLTF
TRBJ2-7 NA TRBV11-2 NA TGTGCCAGCAGCCGAGGTTACGAGCAGTACTTC CASSRGYEQYF
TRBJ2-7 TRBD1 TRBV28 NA TGTGCCAGCAGTTCCGGACAGGACTACGAGCAGTACTTC CASSSGQDYEQYF
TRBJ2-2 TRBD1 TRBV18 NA TGTGCCAGCTCACCACTCCAGGGGGAGCTAGCCGGGGAGCTGTTTTTT CASSPLQGELAGELFF
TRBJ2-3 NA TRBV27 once TGTGCCAGCAGTTTATACGGGGATTTGGGAAGCACAGATACGCAGTATTTT CASSLYGDLGSTDTQYF
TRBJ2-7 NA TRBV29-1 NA TGCAGCGTTGAACGGCGAGACAGCTCCTACGAGCAGTACTTC CSVERRDSSYEQYF
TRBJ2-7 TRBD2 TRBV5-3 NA TGTGCCAGAAGACCCGGGACTAGCGGGGCCTTTGGGCAGTACTTC CARRPGTSGAFGQYF
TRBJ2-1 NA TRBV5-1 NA TGCGCCAGCAGCTTGGTCGTGCTAGCCTTAAGCTCCTACAATGAGCAGTTCTTC CASSLVVLALSSYNEQFF
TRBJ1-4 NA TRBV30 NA TGTGCCTGGAGTCCGGGTAGGAATGAAAAACTGTTTTTT CAWSPGRNEKLFF
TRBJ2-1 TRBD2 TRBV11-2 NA TGTGCCAGCAGCTTCCCGGGCGGGAGTATTTCTAATGAGCAGTTCTTC CASSFPGGSISNEQFF
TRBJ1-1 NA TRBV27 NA TGTGCCAGCAGTTTCGGGACATACACTGAAGCTTTCTTT CASSFGTYTEAFF
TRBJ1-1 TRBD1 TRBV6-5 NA TGTGCCAGCAGTCTGGACAGGGGGAACACTGAAGCTTTCTTT CASSLDRGNTEAFF
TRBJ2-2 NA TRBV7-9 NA TGTGCCAGCAGACTAAGTATACTACACACCGGGGAGCTGTTTTTT CASRLSILHTGELFF
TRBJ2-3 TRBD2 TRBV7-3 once TGTGCCAGCAGCTCCTCGGGACTAGCAGGCACAGATACGCAGTATTTT CASSSSGLAGTDTQYF
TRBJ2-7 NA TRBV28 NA TGTGCCAGCAGTTTGGGCAGCTACGAGCAGTACTTC CASSLGSYEQYF
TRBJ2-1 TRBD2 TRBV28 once TGTGCCAGCAGGAAAACTAGCGGGGCCTACAATGAGCAGTTCTTC CASRKTSGAYNEQFF
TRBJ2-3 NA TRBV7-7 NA TGTGCTAGCAGTTCGGGTATTACAGATACGCAGTATTTT CASSSGITDTQYF
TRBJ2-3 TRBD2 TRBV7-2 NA TGTGCCAGCAGCCCCGGACTAGCTTCTGATACGCAGTATTTT CASSPGLASDTQYF